In its sample, the clone carrying this T cell receptor (beta chain) was seen a few times. Antigen specificity is unknown. This entry belongs to a study of cytomegalovirus exposure and HLA in healthy donors. The study's findings and limits: Cytomegalovirus status was reportedly diagnosed by the classifier with high sensitivity and specificity.

Sequencing was performed with immunoSEQ multiplex PCR; in TCRdb, only in-frame clones are kept and a portion is missing. The table shows 70,000 to 75,000 clones, with about 94% occurring only once. Germline CDR1 is SEHNR and CDR2 is FQNEAQ (reference sequence). This CDR3 spans 13 amino acids. The V and J ends lost 6 bases and 4 bases respectively, with 12 bases between them. The source of this sequence is a woman under 30 in good health and CMV-seronegative. Source material: PBMCs. The J gene is TRBJ1-2, the V gene TRBV7-9, with D possibly TRBD1 on 6 matching bases. CDR3 amino acids: CASRNTGSYGYTF. CDR3 bases: TGTGCCAGCAGGAATACAGGGAGCTATGGCTACACCTTC.